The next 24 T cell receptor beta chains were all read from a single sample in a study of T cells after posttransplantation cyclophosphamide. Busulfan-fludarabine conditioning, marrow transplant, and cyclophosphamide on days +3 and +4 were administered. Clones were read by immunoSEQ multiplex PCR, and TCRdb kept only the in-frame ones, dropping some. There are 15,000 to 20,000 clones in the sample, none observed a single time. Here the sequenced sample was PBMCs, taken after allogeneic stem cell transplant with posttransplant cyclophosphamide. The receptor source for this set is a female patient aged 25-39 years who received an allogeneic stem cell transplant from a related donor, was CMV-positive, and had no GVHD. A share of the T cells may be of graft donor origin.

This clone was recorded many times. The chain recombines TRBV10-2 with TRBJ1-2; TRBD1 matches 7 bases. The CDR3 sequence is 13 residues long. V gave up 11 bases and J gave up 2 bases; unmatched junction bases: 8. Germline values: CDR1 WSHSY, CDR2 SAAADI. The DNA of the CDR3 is TGCGCCTCCAGACAGACAGGGAACTATGGCTACACCTTC. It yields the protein CASRQTGNYGYTF.

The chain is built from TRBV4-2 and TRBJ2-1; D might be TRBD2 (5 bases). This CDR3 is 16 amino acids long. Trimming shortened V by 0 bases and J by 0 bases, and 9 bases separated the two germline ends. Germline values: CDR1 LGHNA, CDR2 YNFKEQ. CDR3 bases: TGTGCCAGCAGCCAAGATCGGGATAGCTCCTACAATGAGCAGTTCTTC. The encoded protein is CASSQDRDSSYNEQFF.

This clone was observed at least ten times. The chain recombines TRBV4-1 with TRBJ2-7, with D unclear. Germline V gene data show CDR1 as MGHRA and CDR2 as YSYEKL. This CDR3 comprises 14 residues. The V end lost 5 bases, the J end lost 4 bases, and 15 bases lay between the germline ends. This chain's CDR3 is CASSKISGPYEQYF. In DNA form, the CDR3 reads TGCGCCAGCAGCAAAATATCGGGTCCTTACGAGCAGTACTTC.

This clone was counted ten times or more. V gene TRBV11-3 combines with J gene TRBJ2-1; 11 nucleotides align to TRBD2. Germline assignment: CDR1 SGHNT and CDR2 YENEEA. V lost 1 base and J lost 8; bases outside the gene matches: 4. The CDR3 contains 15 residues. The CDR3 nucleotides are TGTGCCAGCAGCTTAGGGGTAGCGGGAGGGCATGAGCAGTTCTTC. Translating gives CASSLGVAGGHEQFF.

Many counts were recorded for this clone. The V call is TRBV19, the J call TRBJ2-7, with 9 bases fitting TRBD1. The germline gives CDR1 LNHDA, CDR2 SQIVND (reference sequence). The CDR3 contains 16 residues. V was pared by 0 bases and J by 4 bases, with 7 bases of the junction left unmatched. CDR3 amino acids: CASSIDLSQGAYEQYF. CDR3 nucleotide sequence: TGTGCCAGTAGTATAGATTTATCACAGGGGGCTTACGAGCAGTACTTC.

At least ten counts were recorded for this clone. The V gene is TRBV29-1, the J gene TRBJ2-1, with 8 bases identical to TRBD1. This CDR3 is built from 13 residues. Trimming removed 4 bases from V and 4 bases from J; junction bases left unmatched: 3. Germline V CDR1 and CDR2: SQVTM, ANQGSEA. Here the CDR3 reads CSVGQGAYNEQFF. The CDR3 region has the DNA TGCAGCGTTGGCCAGGGGGCTTACAATGAGCAGTTCTTC.

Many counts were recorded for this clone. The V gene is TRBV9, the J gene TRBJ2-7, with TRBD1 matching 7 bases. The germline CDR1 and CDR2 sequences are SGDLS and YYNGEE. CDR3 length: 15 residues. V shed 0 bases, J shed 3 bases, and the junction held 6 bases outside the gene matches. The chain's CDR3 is CASSVAWGTVYEQYF. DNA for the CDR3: TGTGCCAGCAGCGTAGCGTGGGGGACAGTCTACGAGCAGTACTTC. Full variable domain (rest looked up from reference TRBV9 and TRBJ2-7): DSGVTQTPKHLITATGQRVTLRCSPRSGDLSVYWYQQSLDQGLQFLIQYYNGEERAKGNILERFSAQQFPDLHSELNLSSLELGDSALYFCASSVAWGTVYEQYFGPGTRLTVT.

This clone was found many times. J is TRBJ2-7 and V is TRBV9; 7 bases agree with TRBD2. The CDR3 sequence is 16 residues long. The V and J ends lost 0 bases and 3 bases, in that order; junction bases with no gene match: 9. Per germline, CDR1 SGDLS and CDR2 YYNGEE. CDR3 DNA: TGTGCCAGCAGCGTAGGAGTCAGCGGGGTGGGCTACGAGCAGTACTTC. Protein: CASSVGVSGVGYEQYF.

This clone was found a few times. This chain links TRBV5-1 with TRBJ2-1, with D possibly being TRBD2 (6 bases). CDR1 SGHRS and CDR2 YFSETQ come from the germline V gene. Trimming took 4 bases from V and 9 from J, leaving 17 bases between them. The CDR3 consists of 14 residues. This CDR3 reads CASSRRLEITEQFF. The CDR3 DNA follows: TGCGCCAGCAGCCGACGACTAGAGATCACTGAGCAGTTCTTC.

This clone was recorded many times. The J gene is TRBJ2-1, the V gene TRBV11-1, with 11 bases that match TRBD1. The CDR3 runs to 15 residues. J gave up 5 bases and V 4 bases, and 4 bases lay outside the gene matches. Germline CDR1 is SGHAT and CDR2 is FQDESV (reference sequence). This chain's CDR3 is CASSWTGGWDNEQFF. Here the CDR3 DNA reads TGTGCCAGCAGCTGGACAGGGGGCTGGGACAATGAGCAGTTCTTC.

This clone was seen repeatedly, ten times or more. The CDR3 nucleotides read TGTGCCAGCAGCTCCGGAGGAGCGGGGCCCACCGGGGAGCTGTTTTTT. It translates to CASSSGGAGPTGELFF. The chain has TRBV5-4 and TRBJ2-2; 7 bases match TRBD2. Germline V gene data show CDR1 as SGHNT and CDR2 as YYREEE (reference sequence). V was clipped by 3 bases and J by 4 bases; unmatched bases: 9. The CDR3 extends over 16 amino acids. Based on the CDR3 plus reference TRBV5-4 and TRBJ2-2, the full variable domain is ETGVTQSPTHLIKTRGQQVTLRCSSQSGHNTVSWYQQALGQGPQFIFQYYREEENGRGNFPPRFSGLQFPNYSSELNVNALELDDSALYLCASSSGGAGPTGELFFGEGSRLTVL.

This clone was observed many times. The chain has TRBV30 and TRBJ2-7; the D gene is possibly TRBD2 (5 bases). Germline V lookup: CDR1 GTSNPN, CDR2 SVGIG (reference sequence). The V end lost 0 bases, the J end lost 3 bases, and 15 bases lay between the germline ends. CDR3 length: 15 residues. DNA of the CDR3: TGTGCCTGGAGTGTAGGAGGCAGTCGAAGCTACGAGCAGTACTTC. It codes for CAWSVGGSRSYEQYF.

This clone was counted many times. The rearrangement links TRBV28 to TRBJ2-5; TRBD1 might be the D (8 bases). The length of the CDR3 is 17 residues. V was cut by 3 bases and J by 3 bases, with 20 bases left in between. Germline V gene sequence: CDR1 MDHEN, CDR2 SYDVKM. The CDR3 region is CASSFTSTGEGEETQYF. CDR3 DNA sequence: TGTGCCAGCAGTTTTACTTCGACAGGGGAGGGGGAAGAGACCCAGTACTTC.

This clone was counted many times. The CDR3 region is CASSNRQSYEQYF. The DNA of the CDR3 is TGTGCCAGTAGTAATCGACAGAGTTACGAGCAGTACTTC. This rearrangement joins TRBV19 to TRBJ2-7, with D tentatively TRBD1 (5 bases). CDR3 length equals 13 residues. Germline V lookup: CDR1 LNHDA, CDR2 SQIVND (reference sequence). Trimming removed 4 bases from V and 4 bases from J, with 11 bases in between. Together with reference TRBV19 and TRBJ2-7, the CDR3 gives the full variable domain: DGGITQSPKYLFRKEGQNVTLSCEQNLNHDAMYWYRQDPGQGLRLIYYSQIVNDFQKGDIAEGYSVSREKKESFPLTVTSAQKNPTAFYLCASSNRQSYEQYFGPGTRLTVT.

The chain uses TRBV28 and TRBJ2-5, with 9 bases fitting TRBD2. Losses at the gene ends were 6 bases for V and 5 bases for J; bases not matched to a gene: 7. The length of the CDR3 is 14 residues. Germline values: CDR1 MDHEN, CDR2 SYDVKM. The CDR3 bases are TGTGCCAGCAGACCTAGCGGGAATGAGGAGACCCAGTACTTC. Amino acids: CASRPSGNEETQYF.

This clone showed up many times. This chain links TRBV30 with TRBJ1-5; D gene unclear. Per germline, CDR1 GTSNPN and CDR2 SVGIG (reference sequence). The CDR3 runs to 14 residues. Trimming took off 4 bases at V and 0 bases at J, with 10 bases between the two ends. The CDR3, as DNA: TGTGCCTGGACGCAGGCTCTTAGCAATCAGCCCCAGCATTTT. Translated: CAWTQALSNQPQHF. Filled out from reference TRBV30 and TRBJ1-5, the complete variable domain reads SQTIHQWPATLVQPVGSPLSLECTVEGTSNPNLYWYRQAAGRGLQLLFYSVGIGQISSEVPQNLSASRPQDRQFILSSKKLLLSDSGFYLCAWTQALSNQPQHFGDGTRLSIL.

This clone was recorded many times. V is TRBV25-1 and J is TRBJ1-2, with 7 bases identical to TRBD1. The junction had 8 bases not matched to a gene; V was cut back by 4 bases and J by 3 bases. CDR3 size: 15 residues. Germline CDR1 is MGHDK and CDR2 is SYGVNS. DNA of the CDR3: TGTGCCAGCAGTGGCCCGTGGACAGGTTACTATGGCTACACCTTC. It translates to CASSGPWTGYYGYTF.

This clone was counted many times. The CDR3 DNA reads as TGTGCCAGCAGTTTATGGGGGCGCATTTTCAATGAGCAGTTCTTC. Its translation: CASSLWGRIFNEQFF. V gene TRBV28 combines with J gene TRBJ2-1, with a weak D call TRBD1 (5 bases). This CDR3 contains 15 residues. CDR1 and CDR2 from the germline V gene are MDHEN and SYDVKM. V dropped 0 bases and J dropped 6 bases, with 12 bases sitting between them. Full variable domain (outside the CDR3, taken from reference TRBV28 and TRBJ2-1): DVKVTQSSRYLVKRTGEKVFLECVQDMDHENMFWYRQDPGLGLRLIYFSYDVKMKEKGDIPEGYSVSREKKERFSLILESASTNQTSMYLCASSLWGRIFNEQFFGPGTRLTVL.

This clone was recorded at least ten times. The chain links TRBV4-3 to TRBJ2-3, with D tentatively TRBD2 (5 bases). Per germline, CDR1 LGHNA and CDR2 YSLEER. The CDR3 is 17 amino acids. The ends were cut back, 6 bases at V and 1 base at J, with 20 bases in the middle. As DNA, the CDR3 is TGCGCCAGCAGTCCCACCCCCCTAGCACCCCGCACAGATACGCAGTATTTT. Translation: CASSPTPLAPRTDTQYF.

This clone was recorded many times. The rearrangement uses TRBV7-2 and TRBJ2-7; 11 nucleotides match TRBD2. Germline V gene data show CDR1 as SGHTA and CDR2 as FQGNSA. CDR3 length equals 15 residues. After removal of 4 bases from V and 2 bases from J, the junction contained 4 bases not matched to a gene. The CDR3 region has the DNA TGTGCCAGCAGCTCTGGGACTAGCGGACCCTACGAGCAGTACTTC. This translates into CASSSGTSGPYEQYF.

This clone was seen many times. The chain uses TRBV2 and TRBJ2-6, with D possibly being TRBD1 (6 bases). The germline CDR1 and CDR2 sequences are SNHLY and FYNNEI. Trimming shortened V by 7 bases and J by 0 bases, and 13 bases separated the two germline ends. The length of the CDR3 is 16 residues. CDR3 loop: CASIPGQISGANVLTF. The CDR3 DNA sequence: TGTGCCAGCATACCGGGACAAATCTCTGGGGCCAACGTCCTGACTTTC.

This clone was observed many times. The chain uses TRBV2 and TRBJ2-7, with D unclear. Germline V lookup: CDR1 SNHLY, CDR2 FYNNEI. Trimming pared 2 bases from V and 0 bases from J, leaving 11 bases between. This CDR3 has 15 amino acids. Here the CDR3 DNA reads TGTGCCAGCAGTGAACTACGAGGTAGCTCCTACGAGCAGTACTTC. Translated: CASSELRGSSYEQYF.

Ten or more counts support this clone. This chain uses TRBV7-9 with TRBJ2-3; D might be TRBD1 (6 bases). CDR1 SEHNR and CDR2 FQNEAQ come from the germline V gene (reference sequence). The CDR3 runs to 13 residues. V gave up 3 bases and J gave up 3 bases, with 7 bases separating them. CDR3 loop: CASSLGATDTQYF. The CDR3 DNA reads TGTGCCAGCAGCTTGGGGGCGACAGATACGCAGTATTTT.

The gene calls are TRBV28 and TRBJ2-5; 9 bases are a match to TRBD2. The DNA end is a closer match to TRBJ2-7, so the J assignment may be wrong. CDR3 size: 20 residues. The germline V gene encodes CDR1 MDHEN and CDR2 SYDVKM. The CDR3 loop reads CASRTQCRLAAPVRYYEQYF. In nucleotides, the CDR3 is TGTGCCAGCCGGACACAATGCCGACTAGCGGCCCCGGTCCGTTACTACGAGCAGTACTTC.